This T cell receptor (beta chain) was observed in a study of blood T cell repertoires in COVID-19. The overall study: Collection of acute and convalescent COVID-19 samples took place in the United States, Italy and Spain. In each case, the material was cDNA or gDNA derived from T cells, B-cell-depleted T cells, or PBMCs.

The CDR3 totals 16 residues. The junction had 7 bases not matched to a gene; V was cut back by 0 bases and J by 3 bases. Germline loops: CDR1 MGHRA, CDR2 YSYEKL. In the authors' workflow: By means of reference gene primer amplification, nucleated cell counts were estimated. Using immunoSEQ multiplex PCR, the repertoire was profiled, and TCRdb retains in-frame clones only, with some absent. V, J and clone size derive from that table, while D and trimming were established from the DNA sequence. The table lists about 390,000 clones, 87% of them singletons. Enrolment of Seattle patients took place during active infection, and they were followed longitudinally.

Sequenced: peripheral blood. The clonotype was recovered from a woman aged 55-70 years with COVID-19, enrolled during active disease. This chain joins TRBV4-1 and TRBJ1-1; TRBD1 matches 7 bases. The CDR3 nucleotides read TGCGCCAGCAGCCAAGATCTGTGGCAGGGGGACACTGAAGCTTTCTTT. Protein product: CASSQDLWQGDTEAFF.